These 25 T cell receptor beta chains were sequenced from one sample in a study of blood T cell repertoires in COVID-19. TCRdb's copy holds only in-frame clones and misses some; the assay was immunoSEQ multiplex PCR. The sample includes about 150,000 clones, 76% of them seen just once. The material sequenced was peripheral blood. The receptor source for this set is a woman at least 80 years old with acute or convalescent COVID-19.

The chain combines TRBV2 with TRBJ1-1, with 7 bases lining up with TRBD1. This CDR3 is 13 amino acids long. V trimming: 6 bases; J trimming: 3 bases; junction bases outside the gene matches: 4. The germline gives CDR1 SNHLY, CDR2 FYNNEI. CDR3 sequence: CASSSDRDTEAFF. The CDR3 nucleotides are TGTGCCAGCAGCTCCGACAGGGACACTGAAGCTTTCTTT.

The V and J genes are TRBV18 and TRBJ1-1; 8 nucleotides agree with TRBD1. With 3 bases clipped from V and 0 bases from J, the junction kept 12 bases outside the gene matches. CDR3 length: 18 amino acids. The V gene's germline CDR1 is KGHSH and CDR2 LQKENI. This chain's CDR3 is CASSPLDRGPSMNTEAFF. The CDR3 DNA follows: TGTGCCAGCTCACCCCTTGACAGGGGCCCTTCCATGAACACTGAAGCTTTCTTT. Based on the CDR3 plus reference TRBV18 and TRBJ1-1, the full variable domain is NAGVMQNPRHLVRRRGQEARLRCSPMKGHSHVYWYRQLPEEGLKFMVYLQKENIIDESGMPKERFSAEFPKEGPSILRIQQVVRGDSAAYFCASSPLDRGPSMNTEAFFGQGTRLTVV.

The rearrangement uses TRBV7-9 and TRBJ1-6, with a weak D call TRBD1 (5 bases). Germline V lookup: CDR1 SEHNR, CDR2 FQNEAQ (reference sequence). Trimming took off 4 bases at V and 7 bases at J, with 14 bases between the two ends. The CDR3 runs to 15 residues. CDR3 in DNA: TGTGCCAGCAGCTGGGGGGGGTCCGGAAATTCACCCCTCCACTTT. Translation: CASSWGGSGNSPLHF.

There are a few counts of this clone. The genes are TRBV30 and TRBJ2-7; D is perhaps TRBD2 (6 bases). CDR1 and CDR2 from the germline V gene are GTSNPN and SVGIG (reference sequence). The V and J ends lost 2 bases and 3 bases respectively, with 8 bases between them. The CDR3 is 12 amino acids. CDR3 DNA sequence: TGTGCCTGGAGTTCGGGACTCTACGAGCAGTACTTC. This codes for CAWSSGLYEQYF.

The genes are TRBV6-5 and TRBJ1-3; possibly TRBD1 for D (6 bases). The length of the CDR3 is 15 residues. Germline CDR1 and CDR2: MNHEY and SVGAGI. Trimming took off 4 bases at V and 5 bases at J, with 15 bases between the two ends. In DNA form, the CDR3 reads TGTGCCAGCAGTTCAACAGGGAATTGGAGAAACACCATATATTTT. Encoded protein: CASSSTGNWRNTIYF.

The CDR3 nucleotides read TGTGCCAGCAGTGGGGGGACTGAAAACACCGGGGAGCTGTTTTTT. This gives the protein CASSGGTENTGELFF. V usage is TRBV2 and J usage is TRBJ2-2, with a tentative D call TRBD2 (6 bases). The CDR3 sequence is 15 residues long. The V end lost 4 bases, the J end lost 2 bases, and 11 bases lay between the germline ends. Germline V gene lookup returns CDR1 SNHLY and CDR2 FYNNEI.

CDR3 amino acids: CASSVSSGGNNEQFF. In nucleotides, the CDR3 is TGTGCCAGCAGCGTATCTAGCGGGGGGAACAATGAGCAGTTCTTC. The genes are TRBV9 and TRBJ2-1, with 11 bases aligning to TRBD2. J was trimmed by 5 bases and V by 1 base; bases with no gene match: 2. The CDR3 loop spans 15 amino acids. In germline, CDR1 is SGDLS, CDR2 YYNGEE.

The chain recombines TRBV5-1 with TRBJ2-7, with no clear D. Germline CDR1 reads SGHRS; CDR2 reads YFSETQ. V was trimmed by 1 base and J by 2 bases, leaving 7 bases between them. The CDR3 has 13 amino acids. CDR3 coding DNA: TGCGCCAGCAGCTTGCTAGATACCTACGAGCAGTACTTC. This codes for CASSLLDTYEQYF.

V and J are TRBV7-3 and TRBJ2-1; TRBD2 matches 12 bases. With V trimmed by 0 bases and J by 7 bases, 4 bases remained unmatched. CDR3 size: 16 residues. Germline CDR1 is SGHTA and CDR2 is FQGTGA. CDR3 DNA: TGTGCCAGCAGCTTAACCCGACTAGCGGGGGTAAATGAGCAGTTCTTC. It specifies CASSLTRLAGVNEQFF. Full variable domain (missing parts from reference TRBV7-3 and TRBJ2-1): GAGVSQTPSNKVTEKGKYVELRCDPISGHTALYWYRQSLGQGPEFLIYFQGTGAADDSGLPNDRFFAVRPEGSVSTLKIQRTERGDSAVYLCASSLTRLAGVNEQFFGPGTRLTVL.

The CDR3 DNA reads as TGTGCCAGCAGTATAAATACCCCGGACACTGAAGCTTTCTTT. It specifies CASSINTPDTEAFF. The rearrangement uses TRBV6-6 and TRBJ1-1; D remains unclear. This CDR3 contains 14 residues. Trimming shortened V by 5 bases and J by 3 bases, and 13 bases separated the two germline ends. The germline V gene has CDR1 MNHNY and CDR2 SVGAGI (reference sequence).

CDR3 sequence reads: CASSLFARDPRSRWDEVTYGYTF. The CDR3 bases are TGTGCCAGCAGTTTATTTGCGCGGGACCCCCGCAGCCGCTGGGATGAAGTCACCTATGGCTACACCTTC. The chain is built from TRBV27 and TRBJ1-2; possible D gene TRBD1, 5 bases. Trimming removed 1 base at V and 4 bases at J, with 37 bases between. The length of the CDR3 is 23 residues. Germline values: CDR1 MNHEY, CDR2 SMNVEV (reference sequence).

The chain recombines TRBV29-1 with TRBJ1-1; 8 nucleotides agree with TRBD1. Germline V gene lookup returns CDR1 SQVTM and CDR2 ANQGSEA. This CDR3 has 9 amino acids. V lost 5 bases to trimming and J lost 11 bases; unmatched junction nucleotides: 1. The CDR3 reads CSVQGAAFF. As DNA, the CDR3 is TGCAGCGTTCAGGGGGCGGCTTTCTTT.

This clone was counted between two and nine times. This sequence joins TRBV19 and TRBJ1-2; D not certain. V lost 3 bases to trimming and J lost 1 base, with 6 bases between them. This CDR3 region has 13 residues. From germline, CDR1 is LNHDA and CDR2 SQIVND (reference sequence). CDR3 loop: CASSIDYNYGYTF. The CDR3 DNA reads TGTGCCAGTAGTATCGACTATAACTATGGCTACACCTTC.

This rearrangement joins TRBV2 to TRBJ2-1; 12 nucleotides align to TRBD2. The CDR3 runs to 16 residues. From germline, CDR1 is SNHLY and CDR2 FYNNEI. The ends lost 3 bases at V and 4 bases at J; junction bases unmatched: 4. The CDR3 nucleotides read TGTGCCAGCAGTGAGCTACTAGCGGGGGGTTACAATGAGCAGTTCTTC. It translates to CASSELLAGGYNEQFF.

The V and J genes are TRBV7-2 and TRBJ2-3, with 9 positions matching TRBD2. The CDR3 is 15 residues long. Germline-derived CDR1 and CDR2 are SGHTA and FQGNSA. The trim removed 5 bases at V and 4 bases at J, leaving 7 bases unmatched. The CDR3 here is CASSASGTSSDTQYF. The CDR3 DNA follows: TGTGCCAGCAGCGCGTCCGGGACTAGCTCAGATACGCAGTATTTT.

This clone was counted a single time. The chain is built from TRBV24-1 and TRBJ2-1, with TRBD2 matching 13 bases. From germline, CDR1 is KGHDR and CDR2 SFDVKD. V shed 3 bases and J 4 bases; nucleotides not matched to a gene: 2. The CDR3 contains 16 residues. The CDR3, as DNA: TGTGCCACCAGTGATACTAGCGGGAGGGATTACAATGAGCAGTTCTTC. Its protein product is CATSDTSGRDYNEQFF.

This rearrangement joins TRBV5-1 to TRBJ2-5; the match to TRBD2 covers 9 bases. Germline V lookup: CDR1 SGHRS, CDR2 YFSETQ. This CDR3 spans 14 amino acids. The ends lost 1 base at V and 9 bases at J; junction bases unmatched: 7. CDR3 sequence: CASSLLAGEDSQYF. The DNA of the CDR3 is TGCGCCAGCAGCTTGTTAGCGGGAGAGGATTCCCAGTACTTC.

This clone showed up many times. The chain is built from TRBV7-2 and TRBJ1-2; 8 bases are a match to TRBD1. Germline lookup yields CDR1 SGHTA and CDR2 FQGNSA. The CDR3 consists of 14 residues. Unmatched junction bases numbered 7, after V lost 5 bases and J lost 5 bases. CDR3 in DNA: TGTGCCAGCAGCATTGGACAGGGTGGATATGGCTACACCTTC. It specifies CASSIGQGGYGYTF.

V usage is TRBV24-1 and J usage is TRBJ2-2; 8 nucleotides agree with TRBD2. The CDR3 loop spans 17 amino acids. Germline V CDR1 and CDR2: KGHDR, SFDVKD. The junction had 11 bases not matched to a gene; V was cut back by 4 bases and J by 5 bases. The CDR3 spells CATSDLPGAGGTGELFF. The CDR3, as DNA: TGTGCCACCAGTGACCTCCCGGGGGCGGGAGGAACCGGGGAGCTGTTTTTT.

The chain employs TRBV5-1 and TRBJ2-5; 8 bases line up with TRBD1. Trimming cost V 4 bases and J 2 bases; bases outside gene matches: 10. The CDR3 covers 16 residues. Germline V gene sequence: CDR1 SGHRS, CDR2 YFSETQ. CDR3 sequence reads: CASSLRTGLGQETQYF. The CDR3 bases are TGCGCCAGCAGCCTACGGACAGGGCTGGGGCAAGAGACCCAGTACTTC.

This chain uses TRBV3-1 (or the pseudogene TRBV3-2) with TRBJ1-6; D call uncertain. Germline V CDR1 and CDR2: LGHDT, YNNKEL (reference sequence). The ends were cut back, 3 bases at V and 8 bases at J, with 17 bases in the middle. CDR3 length equals 16 residues. The CDR3 loop is CASSHAWRARDSPLHF. CDR3 DNA: TGTGCCAGCAGCCACGCCTGGAGGGCTCGGGATTCACCCCTCCACTTT.

The rearrangement links TRBV5-1 to TRBJ2-7, with D perhaps TRBD2 (5 bases). V was cut by 0 bases and J by 2 bases, with 12 bases left in between. Germline values: CDR1 SGHRS, CDR2 YFSETQ. The CDR3 spans 15 residues. The CDR3 reads CASSLAAGAAYEQYF. DNA of the CDR3: TGCGCCAGCAGCTTGGCGGCGGGCGCGGCCTACGAGCAGTACTTC.

This clone was counted once. The V and J genes are TRBV30 and TRBJ2-5; a possible D gene is TRBD1 (6 bases). The CDR3 sequence is 13 residues long. Germline values: CDR1 GTSNPN, CDR2 SVGIG (reference sequence). Trimming removed 4 bases at V and 7 bases at J, with 16 bases between. The CDR3 is CAWTLTGGGTQYF. CDR3 in DNA: TGTGCCTGGACTTTGACAGGTGGGGGGACCCAGTACTTC. The full variable domain, completed using reference TRBV30 and TRBJ2-5, is SQTIHQWPATLVQPVGSPLSLECTVEGTSNPNLYWYRQAAGRGLQLLFYSVGIGQISSEVPQNLSASRPQDRQFILSSKKLLLSDSGFYLCAWTLTGGGTQYFGPGTRLLVL.

This clone was recorded many times. This specimen includes other DNA sequences encoding the same CDR3. The CDR3 reads CASSYSGVPNYGYTF. For the CDR3, the DNA is TGTGCCAGCAGTTACTCAGGGGTTCCGAACTATGGCTACACCTTC. The gene calls are TRBV6-5 and TRBJ1-2; weak D call: TRBD1 (5 bases). Germline CDR1 reads MNHEY; CDR2 reads SVGAGI. This CDR3 comprises 15 residues. Trimming removed 0 bases from V and 2 bases from J, with 10 bases in between.

The chain has TRBV24-1 and TRBJ2-2, with 7 positions matching TRBD2. Germline V CDR1 and CDR2: KGHDR, SFDVKD. The CDR3 contains 15 residues. After removal of 3 bases from V and 1 base from J, the junction contained 1 base not matched to a gene. This CDR3 reads CATSDPSGNTGELFF. The CDR3 DNA reads TGTGCCACCAGTGATCCTAGCGGGAACACCGGGGAGCTGTTTTTT.